This TCR beta chain appears in the sequencing data of a study of cytomegalovirus exposure and HLA in healthy donors. On the study more broadly: Prior work identified 117 million unique TCR beta sequences in some 180 million T cells. Study results and limitations: Analyses of presence/absence relied on an assumption of roughly uniform sequencing depth across donors. TCR beta V- and J-gene trimming, according to a later analysis, was linked to a missense DCLRE1C variant. One later analysis reportedly identified an Asian-associated ancestry cluster that showed fewer N-insertions than the roughly 700-donor mean.

The PCR employed 60 Vbeta primers together with 13 Jbeta primers. Produced via immunoSEQ multiplex PCR; TCRdb's table is partial and in-frame only. The sample lists approximately 78,000 clones; over 50% were seen once. Losses at the gene ends were 8 bases for V and 5 bases for J; bases not matched to a gene: 9. The germline V gene has CDR1 GTSNPN and CDR2 SVGIG (reference sequence). This CDR3 region has 13 residues. As regards this clone: No antigen is known for it.

The sample was PBMCs. This rearrangement joins TRBV30 to TRBJ1-1; 9 bases fit TRBD1. The receptor comes from a man aged 40-49 years in good health and CMV-seropositive. CDR3 amino acids: CAGRTGVGTEAFF. The CDR3 bases are TGTGCCGGCCGGACAGGGGTGGGTACTGAAGCTTTCTTT.